Shown below are 15 T cell receptor beta chains from a single sample sequenced in a study of Ad26.COV2.S vaccination and SARS-CoV-2 variants. Sequencing was performed with immunoSEQ multiplex PCR; in TCRdb, only in-frame clones are kept and a portion is missing. The sample has approximately 340,000 clones; around 90% are singletons. Sequenced material: peripheral blood, taken after recovery from COVID-19. The receptors come from a human donor who had recovered from COVID-19.

The rearrangement links TRBV7-2 to TRBJ2-3; 8 bases align to TRBD2. V lost 1 base, J lost 2 bases, and 5 bases stayed unmatched. CDR1 and CDR2 from the germline V gene are SGHTA and FQGNSA. This CDR3 spans 16 amino acids. DNA of the CDR3: TGTGCCAGCAGCTTAGGCGGCGGGGGGTACACAGATACGCAGTATTTT. Translation: CASSLGGGGYTDTQYF.

V and J are TRBV2 and TRBJ1-6; no firm D call. V lost 4 bases and J lost 2, with 3 bases in between. Germline-derived CDR1 and CDR2 are SNHLY and FYNNEI. CDR3 length: 13 residues. The CDR3 reads CASSGPYNSPLHF. For the CDR3, the DNA is TGTGCCAGCAGTGGACCCTATAATTCACCCCTCCACTTT.

The chain links TRBV6-5 to TRBJ1-2; D gene uncertain. Germline V CDR1 and CDR2: MNHEY, SVGAGI. With 6 bases removed from V and 2 bases from J, the gap between germline ends came to 13 bases. The CDR3 extends over 14 amino acids. The CDR3 sequence: CASRPGSENYGYTF. The DNA of the CDR3 is TGTGCCAGCAGGCCCGGTAGTGAAAACTATGGCTACACCTTC.

Remarks on this clone: This same CDR3 is encoded by further DNA sequences in the sample. This chain links TRBV21-1 with TRBJ2-1; TRBD2, the table's D call, lacks a check against the DNA. TRBV21-1 corresponds to a pseudogene. There are 15 residues in the CDR3. For the CDR3, the DNA is TGTGCCAGCAGCAAAGGCGGGGGGGCCTACAATGAGCAGTTCTTC. It is translated as CASSKGGGAYNEQFF.

This clone was recorded once. J is TRBJ2-6 and V is TRBV19; D uncertain. Germline CDR1 is LNHDA and CDR2 is SQIVND (reference sequence). CDR3 length equals 13 residues. Trimming left V 7 bases short and J 0 bases short, with 4 bases between. In DNA, the CDR3 is TGTGCCAGTAAACTCTCTGGGGCCAACGTCCTGACTTTC. This sequence encodes CASKLSGANVLTF.

The chain couples TRBV3-1 (or the pseudogene TRBV3-2) to TRBJ1-5; possible D gene TRBD1, 5 bases. Germline assignment: CDR1 LGHDT and CDR2 YNNKEL (reference sequence). Trimming removed 4 bases from V and 4 bases from J, with 23 bases in between. This CDR3 contains 18 residues. CDR3 coding DNA: TGTGCCAGCAGCCCCCTCGGGGGGGGTTCCCCCATGAATCAGCCCCAGCATTTT. Translated: CASSPLGGGSPMNQPQHF.

V is TRBV6-5 and J is TRBJ2-2, with TRBD2 matching over 8 bases. V lost 6 bases and J lost 3; bases outside the gene matches: 6. The CDR3 spans 15 residues. Per germline, CDR1 MNHEY and CDR2 SVGAGI. The CDR3 loop is CASRSGGYYTGELFF. DNA for the CDR3: TGTGCCAGCAGAAGCGGGGGCTACTACACCGGGGAGCTGTTTTTT.

The chain combines TRBV18 with TRBJ2-7; 14 nucleotides align to TRBD2. With 6 bases clipped from V and 6 bases from J, the junction kept 7 bases outside the gene matches. The germline CDR1 and CDR2 sequences are KGHSH and LQKENI. CDR3 length equals 15 residues. The chain's CDR3 is CASSGTSGGYREQYF. The CDR3 DNA sequence: TGTGCCAGCTCCGGGACTAGCGGGGGTTATCGCGAGCAGTACTTC.

The chain recombines TRBV5-1 with TRBJ1-6, with 11 bases matching TRBD1. Unmatched junction bases numbered 8, after V lost 4 bases and J lost 8 bases. Germline V gene lookup returns CDR1 SGHRS and CDR2 YFSETQ. This CDR3 has 16 residues. The CDR3 protein is CASSLGTGGGDSPLHF. DNA for the CDR3: TGCGCCAGCAGCCTAGGGACAGGGGGTGGGGATTCACCCCTCCACTTT.

The chain couples TRBV7-3 to TRBJ1-2; TRBD1 matches at 9 bases. CDR3 length: 13 amino acids. Germline V gene data show CDR1 as SGHTA and CDR2 as FQGTGA. The V gene end was trimmed by 4 bases and the J gene end by 8 bases; junction bases not matched to a gene: 5. The CDR3 loop is CASSSTGGRGYTF. The CDR3 DNA is TGTGCCAGCAGCTCAACAGGGGGCCGAGGCTACACCTTC.

The genes are TRBV5-4 and TRBJ2-4; possibly TRBD2 for D (6 bases). There are 18 residues in the CDR3. V gave up 2 bases and J gave up 1 base, with 19 bases separating them. Germline CDR1 is SGHNT and CDR2 is YYREEE (reference sequence). The CDR3 loop is CASSFGAGRRVAKNIQYF. CDR3 coding DNA: TGTGCCAGCAGCTTCGGGGCAGGGAGGAGGGTGGCCAAAAACATTCAGTACTTC.

V and J are TRBV9 and TRBJ1-5, with D uncertain. This CDR3 region has 13 residues. Germline V gives CDR1 SGDLS, CDR2 YYNGEE. V dropped 1 base and J dropped 11 bases, with 13 bases sitting between them. Here the CDR3 reads CASSVREGWTQHF. The CDR3 DNA sequence: TGTGCCAGCAGCGTAAGGGAGGGATGGACCCAGCATTTT.

In nucleotides, the CDR3 is TGCAGCGTTGAACGGGGGGCTGAAGCTTTCTTT. Translated: CSVERGAEAFF. The V gene is TRBV29-1, the J gene TRBJ1-1; possible D gene TRBD1, 5 bases. Germline lookup yields CDR1 SQVTM and CDR2 ANQGSEA. V lost 2 bases and J lost 6, with 7 bases in between. The CDR3 runs to 11 residues.

The gene calls are TRBV11-3 and TRBJ1-1; 11 nucleotides agree with TRBD1. Looked up from germline, CDR1 is SGHNT and CDR2 is YENEEA. V dropped 4 bases and J dropped 11; count of bases not matched to a gene: 6. This CDR3 is 13 amino acids long. This CDR3 is CASSSPGQGAAFF. CDR3 nucleotide sequence: TGTGCCAGCAGCTCGCCCGGACAGGGGGCGGCTTTCTTT.

This clone was detected only once. The chain employs TRBV7-3 and TRBJ1-2, with unresolved D. The V and J ends lost 3 bases and 2 bases respectively, with 7 bases between them. In germline, CDR1 is SGHTA, CDR2 FQGTGA. The CDR3 runs to 13 residues. The chain's CDR3 is CASSLYGNYGYTF. Written as DNA, the CDR3 is TGTGCCAGCAGCTTGTACGGAAACTATGGCTACACCTTC. Full variable domain (remainder filled in from reference TRBV7-3 and TRBJ1-2): GAGVSQTPSNKVTEKGKYVELRCDPISGHTALYWYRQSLGQGPEFLIYFQGTGAADDSGLPNDRFFAVRPEGSVSTLKIQRTERGDSAVYLCASSLYGNYGYTFGSGTRLTVV.